This T cell receptor (beta chain) was sequenced for a study of OX40 agonist ivuxolimab in advanced cancers. Background on the study: Earlier anti-PD-1, anti-PD-L1 or anti-CTLA-4 therapy was permitted; around 40% had received some. Whole-study findings and limits: The specificity for antigen of the expanded peripheral T cells was not determined. Normalized T-cell clonal expansion was also low in a subset of nonresponders.

The method was immunoSEQ multiplex PCR; TCRdb's version includes in-frame clones alone and lacks a portion of them. The sample holds more than 65,000 clones, 70% to 90% seen once. About this clone: Its antigen is not identified.

The CDR3 is 15 amino acids. Germline V gives CDR1 SGDLS, CDR2 YYNGEE. The V gene end was trimmed by 0 bases and the J gene end by 9 bases; junction bases not matched to a gene: 3. Sampling of blood occurred at baseline, cycle 4 day 1, and cycle 7 day 1. The rearrangement links TRBV9 to TRBJ1-6; 10 bases are shared with TRBD1. The TCR was taken from an adult with an advanced solid tumor such as melanoma, head and neck, liver or kidney cancer. Sequencing used CD4+ or CD8+ T cells sorted from blood, obtained in a trial of the OX40 agonist ivuxolimab. The CDR3 DNA reads as TGTGCCAGCAGCGTAGTCGACAGGGGGCCTTCACCCCTCCACTTT. Amino acids: CASSVVDRGPSPLHF.